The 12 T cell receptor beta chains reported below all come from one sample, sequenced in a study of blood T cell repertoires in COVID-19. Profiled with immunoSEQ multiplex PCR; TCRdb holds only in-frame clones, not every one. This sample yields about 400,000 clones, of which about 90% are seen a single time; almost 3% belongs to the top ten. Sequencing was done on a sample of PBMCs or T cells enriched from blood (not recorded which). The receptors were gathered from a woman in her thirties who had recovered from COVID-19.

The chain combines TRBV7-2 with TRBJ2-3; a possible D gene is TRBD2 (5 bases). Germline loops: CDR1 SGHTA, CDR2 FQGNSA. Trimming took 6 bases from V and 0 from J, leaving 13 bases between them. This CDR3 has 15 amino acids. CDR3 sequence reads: CASSKLRASTDTQYF. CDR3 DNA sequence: TGTGCCAGCAGTAAATTGAGGGCTAGCACAGATACGCAGTATTTT. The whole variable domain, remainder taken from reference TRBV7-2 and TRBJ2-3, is GAGVSQSPSNKVTEKGKDVELRCDPISGHTALYWYRQSLGQGLEFLIYFQGNSAPDKSGLPSDRFSAERTGGSVSTLTIQRTQQEDSAVYLCASSKLRASTDTQYFGPGTRLTVL.

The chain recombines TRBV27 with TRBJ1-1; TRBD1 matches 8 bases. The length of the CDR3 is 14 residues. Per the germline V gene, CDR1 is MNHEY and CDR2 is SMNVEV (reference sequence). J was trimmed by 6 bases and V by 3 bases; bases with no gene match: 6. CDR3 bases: TGTGCCAGCAGTTTGCTTAACAGGGGGTCTGAAGCTTTCTTT. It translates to CASSLLNRGSEAFF.

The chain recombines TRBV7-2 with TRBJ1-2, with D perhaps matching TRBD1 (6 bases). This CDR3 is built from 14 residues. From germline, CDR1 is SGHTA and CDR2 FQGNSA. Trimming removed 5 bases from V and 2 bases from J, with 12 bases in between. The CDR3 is CASSPHGTNYGYTF. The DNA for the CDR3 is TGTGCCAGCAGCCCACACGGGACAAACTATGGCTACACCTTC.

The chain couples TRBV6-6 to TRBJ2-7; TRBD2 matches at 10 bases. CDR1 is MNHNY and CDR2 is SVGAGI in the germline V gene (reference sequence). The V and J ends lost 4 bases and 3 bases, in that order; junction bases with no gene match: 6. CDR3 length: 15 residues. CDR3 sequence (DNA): TGTGCCAGCAGTTCGCTGACTAGCGGGTTCTACGAGCAGTACTTC. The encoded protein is CASSSLTSGFYEQYF.

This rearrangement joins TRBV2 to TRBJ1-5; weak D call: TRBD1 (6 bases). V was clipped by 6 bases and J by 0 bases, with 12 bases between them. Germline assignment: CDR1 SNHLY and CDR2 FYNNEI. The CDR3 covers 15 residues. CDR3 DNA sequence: TGTGCCAGCAGGACCGGGACAAATAGCAATCAGCCCCAGCATTTT. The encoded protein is CASRTGTNSNQPQHF.

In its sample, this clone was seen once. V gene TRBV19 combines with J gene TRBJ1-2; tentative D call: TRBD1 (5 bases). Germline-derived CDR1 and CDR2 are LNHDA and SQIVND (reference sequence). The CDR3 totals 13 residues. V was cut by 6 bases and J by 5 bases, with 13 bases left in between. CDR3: CASRRDGTYGYTF. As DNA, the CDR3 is TGTGCCAGTAGACGGGACGGGACTTATGGCTACACCTTC.

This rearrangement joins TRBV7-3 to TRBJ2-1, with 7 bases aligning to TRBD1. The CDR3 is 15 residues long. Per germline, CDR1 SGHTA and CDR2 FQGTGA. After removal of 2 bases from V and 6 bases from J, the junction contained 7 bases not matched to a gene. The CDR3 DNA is TGTGCCAGCAGCTTAGGTTGGCAGGGGGTCAATGAGCAGTTCTTC. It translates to CASSLGWQGVNEQFF.

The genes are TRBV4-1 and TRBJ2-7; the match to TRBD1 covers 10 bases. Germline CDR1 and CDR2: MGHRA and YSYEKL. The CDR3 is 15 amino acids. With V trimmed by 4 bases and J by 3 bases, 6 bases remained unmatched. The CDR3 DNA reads TGCGCCAGCAGCCCGAGACAGGGGGCGGACTACGAGCAGTACTTC. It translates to CASSPRQGADYEQYF.

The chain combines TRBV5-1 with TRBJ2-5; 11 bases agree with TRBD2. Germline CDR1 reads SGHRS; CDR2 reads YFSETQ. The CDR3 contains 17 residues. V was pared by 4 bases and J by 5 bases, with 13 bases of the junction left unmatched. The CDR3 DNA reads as TGCGCCAGCAGCCCAGGGTCTAGCGGGGGGACCAGGGAGACCCAGTACTTC. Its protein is CASSPGSSGGTRETQYF.

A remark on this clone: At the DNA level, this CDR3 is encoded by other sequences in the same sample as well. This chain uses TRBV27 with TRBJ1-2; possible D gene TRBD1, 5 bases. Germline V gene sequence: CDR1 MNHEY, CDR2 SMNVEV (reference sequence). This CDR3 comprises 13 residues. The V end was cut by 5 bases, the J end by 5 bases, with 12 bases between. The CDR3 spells CASSPQGSYGYTF. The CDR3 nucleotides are TGTGCCAGCAGTCCCCAGGGCTCTTATGGCTACACCTTC.

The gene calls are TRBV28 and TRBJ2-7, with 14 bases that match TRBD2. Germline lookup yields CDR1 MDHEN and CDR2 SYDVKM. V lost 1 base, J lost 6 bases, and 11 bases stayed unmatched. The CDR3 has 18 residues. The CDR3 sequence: CASSLSPGGTSGRGEQYF. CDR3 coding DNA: TGTGCCAGCAGTTTATCCCCCGGGGGGACTAGCGGGAGAGGCGAGCAGTACTTC.

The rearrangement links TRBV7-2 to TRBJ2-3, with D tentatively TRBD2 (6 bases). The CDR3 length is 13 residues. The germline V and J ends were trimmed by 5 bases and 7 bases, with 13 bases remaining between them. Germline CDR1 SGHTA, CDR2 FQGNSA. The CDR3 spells CASSPREAYTQYF. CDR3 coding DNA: TGTGCCAGCAGCCCCAGGGAGGCTTATACGCAGTATTTT.